This TCR beta chain comes out of a study of CD8 T cells in Susac syndrome. Study findings and constraints: The TCR sequencing and HLA analysis in the study involved a relatively small number of individuals, as the study acknowledged.

A quantity of about 0.5 to 1 ug RNA underwent reverse transcription using random hexamers. Multiplex immunoSEQ PCR targeted 54 Vbeta and 13 Jbeta TCR beta segments. TCRdb re-called the immunoSEQ multiplex PCR reads with MiXCR, one entry per CDR3 protein. The data contain fewer than 250,000 distinct CDR3 sequences, approximately 93% of them singletons. Germline CDR1 LNHDA, CDR2 SQIVND (reference sequence). J lost 2 bases, V lost 6 bases, and 11 bases had no gene match. The CDR3 sequence is 16 residues long. Sequencing of TCR beta, carried out with a high-throughput approach, was applied to CD8+ and CD4+ T cells from the blood. Matching for age and sex applied to the controls, who were healthy donors. Details on this clonotype: Its matching antigen is unknown.

The source of this sequence is a human donor in good health. Sequences were obtained from CD4+ T cells from PBMCs. The rearrangement uses TRBV19 and TRBJ2-5, with 8 bases identical to TRBD1. CDR3 in DNA: TGTGCCAGTAGCCGAAGGGGGGACAGGAGACAAGAGACCCAGTACTTC. Amino acids: CASSRRGDRRQETQYF.